Reported below is one T cell receptor (beta chain). As handled by the study authors: From reference gene primer amplification, estimates of nucleated cell counts were derived. Some clones are missing from TCRdb's copy, which holds only in-frame ones; the method was immunoSEQ multiplex PCR. D and trimming were read from the DNA, whereas the V and J calls and clone size are those reported in that table. In the table there are 150,000 to 200,000 clones, approximately 79% of which are singletons. The sample comes from a study of blood T cell repertoires in COVID-19. Study summary: COVID-19 samples from acute and convalescent phases originated in the United States, Italy and Spain.

The germline V gene encodes CDR1 LNHDA and CDR2 SQIVND (reference sequence). The V segment lost 4 bases and the J segment 3 bases; nucleotides outside the gene matches: 8. The length of the CDR3 is 15 residues. V and J are TRBV19 and TRBJ2-7, with 8 bases aligning to TRBD1. Sequenced sample: peripheral blood. The receptor was isolated from an elderly woman with acute or convalescent COVID-19. Written as DNA, the CDR3 is TGTGCCAGTAGTACCGCCGGGACAGGCCTCTACGAGCAGTACTTC. The encoded protein is CASSTAGTGLYEQYF. Supplemented by reference TRBV19 and TRBJ2-7, the full variable domain reads DGGITQSPKYLFRKEGQNVTLSCEQNLNHDAMYWYRQDPGQGLRLIYYSQIVNDFQKGDIAEGYSVSREKKESFPLTVTSAQKNPTAFYLCASSTAGTGLYEQYFGPGTRLTVT.